Shown below are 2 T cell receptor beta chains from a single sample sequenced in a study of T cell repertoires in cytomegalovirus infection. For these receptors, no antigen is known. TCRdb passed the reads through MiXCR, listing each CDR3 protein once. Among about 130,000 distinct CDR3 sequences, about 24% were seen once, and the ten largest hold 30% to 40%. Sequenced input: PBMCs, sequenced either directly or after in vitro stimulation (not recorded which). These receptors originate from a human donor in good health (CMV status not recorded). Some clones in this sample may be carry-over from other donors' samples.

In this sample, this clonotype turned up a few times. The chain carries TRBV6-2 or TRBV6-3 and TRBJ1-1; D is uncertain. V was shortened by 0 bases and J by 0 bases, with 17 bases between the two germline ends. The CDR3 contains 18 residues. Germline V gene sequence: CDR1 MNHEY, CDR2 SVGEGT. CDR3 DNA sequence: TGTGCCAGCAGTTACTCGAACTGGGCAGTATCCATGAACACTGAAGCTTTCTTT. It codes for CASSYSNWAVSMNTEAFF.

The rearrangement uses TRBV12-3 or TRBV12-4 and TRBJ1-1, with a possible D match to TRBD1 (5 bases). This CDR3 contains 16 residues. V lost 2 bases to trimming and J lost 1 base, with 14 bases between them. The CDR3 DNA sequence: TGTGCCAGCAGTTTACGACGTCGGGGGGGGAACACTGAAGCTTTCTTT. It encodes CASSLRRRGGNTEAFF.